Shown below are 22 T cell receptor beta chains from a single sample sequenced in a study of blood T cell repertoires in COVID-19. The table came from immunoSEQ multiplex PCR; TCRdb's copy has only in-frame clones and leaves some out. This table has 250,000 or so clones, more than 85% appearing once. The sequencing input was PBMCs or T cells enriched from blood (not recorded which). Source of these receptors: a man aged 40-50 years who had been exposed to COVID-19.

This sequence joins TRBV19 and TRBJ1-2; D might be TRBD1 (5 bases). The germline V and J ends were trimmed by 4 bases and 4 bases, with 19 bases remaining between them. Germline V lookup: CDR1 LNHDA, CDR2 SQIVND (reference sequence). The CDR3 loop spans 16 amino acids. The CDR3 DNA sequence: TGTGCCAGTAGTAACCGACGTTCGGGGGAGTCCTATGGCTACACCTTC. Its protein product is CASSNRRSGESYGYTF.

This chain uses TRBV11-2 with TRBJ1-1; D remains ambiguous. The germline V gene encodes CDR1 SGHAT and CDR2 FQNNGV. The CDR3 is 12 amino acids. V lost 6 bases and J lost 6, with 11 bases in between. CDR3 in amino acids: CASSYSSAEAFF. The CDR3 coding sequence is TGTGCCAGCAGTTATTCGAGCGCTGAAGCTTTCTTT.

The V call is TRBV2, the J call TRBJ1-6; D perhaps matches TRBD1 (6 bases). Germline V gene data show CDR1 as SNHLY and CDR2 as FYNNEI. V was cut by 5 bases and J by 8 bases, with 22 bases left in between. This CDR3 spans 17 amino acids. CDR3 loop: CASSQEGQGLDYSPLHF. The CDR3, as DNA: TGTGCCAGCAGTCAAGAAGGTCAGGGGTTGGATTATTCACCCCTCCACTTT.

The chain is built from TRBV5-4 and TRBJ2-3; 12 nucleotides agree with TRBD2. This CDR3 region has 16 residues. Germline-derived CDR1 and CDR2 are SGHNT and YYREEE (reference sequence). V was pared by 3 bases and J by 4 bases, with 6 bases of the junction left unmatched. CDR3 nucleotides: TGTGCCAGCAGCTCCTCACTAGCGGGAGGTGCAGATACGCAGTATTTT. Its protein product is CASSSSLAGGADTQYF.

The chain links TRBV27 to TRBJ1-6; D is uncertain. The CDR3 loop spans 12 amino acids. Trimming cost V 3 bases and J 6 bases, with 3 bases left between them. CDR1 and CDR2 from the germline V gene are MNHEY and SMNVEV (reference sequence). CDR3 region: CASSFLNSPLHF. In DNA, the CDR3 is TGTGCCAGCAGTTTCCTTAATTCACCCCTCCACTTT.

The chain carries TRBV7-6 and TRBJ2-7; possible D gene TRBD2, 5 bases. Per germline, CDR1 SGHVS and CDR2 FNYEAQ. V was trimmed by 1 base and J by 4 bases, leaving 8 bases between them. CDR3 length: 13 amino acids. Written as DNA, the CDR3 is TGTGCCAGCAGCTTAGTCGGGGATTACGAGCAGTACTTC. It yields the protein CASSLVGDYEQYF.

V usage is TRBV30 and J usage is TRBJ1-5; TRBD1 might be the D (5 bases). Trimming pared 0 bases from V and 1 base from J, leaving 13 bases between. This CDR3 region has 16 residues. Germline-derived CDR1 and CDR2 are GTSNPN and SVGIG (reference sequence). The CDR3 nucleotides read TGTGCCTGGAGTGTACAGGAGTTCACCAGCAATCAGCCCCAGCATTTT. This encodes CAWSVQEFTSNQPQHF.

The V gene is TRBV3-1 (or the pseudogene TRBV3-2), the J gene TRBJ2-1; no reliable D call. Germline CDR1 LGHDT, CDR2 YNNKEL (reference sequence). V was cut by 0 bases and J by 0 bases, with 12 bases left in between. The CDR3 has 17 amino acids. CDR3 sequence reads: CASSQEGSRSSYNEQFF. The CDR3 DNA sequence: TGTGCCAGCAGCCAAGAGGGTAGCCGAAGCTCCTACAATGAGCAGTTCTTC.

The chain employs TRBV28 and TRBJ2-7; 7 bases agree with TRBD1. In germline, CDR1 is MDHEN, CDR2 SYDVKM. The CDR3 consists of 13 residues. With V trimmed by 5 bases and J by 3 bases, 4 bases remained unmatched. CDR3 sequence (DNA): TGTGCCAGCAGTGAAGGGGGCGGCTACGAGCAGTACTTC. It is translated as CASSEGGGYEQYF.

V is TRBV7-9 and J is TRBJ2-1, with 10 bases fitting TRBD1. The junction had 5 bases not matched to a gene; V was cut back by 6 bases and J by 3 bases. This CDR3 is built from 15 residues. CDR1 and CDR2 from the germline V gene are SEHNR and FQNEAQ (reference sequence). The CDR3 region is CASRRTGGGYNEQFF. The CDR3 DNA follows: TGTGCCAGCAGGAGGACAGGGGGAGGCTACAATGAGCAGTTCTTC.

The table lists this clone with a count of one. The chain joins TRBV30 to TRBJ1-1; 9 bases align to TRBD1. The ends lost 4 bases at V and 10 bases at J; junction bases unmatched: 4. This CDR3 spans 11 amino acids. Germline CDR1 and CDR2: GTSNPN and SVGIG (reference sequence). In DNA form, the CDR3 reads TGTGCCTGGACCGCGACAGGGGGAGCTTTCTTT. Protein product: CAWTATGGAFF.

This rearrangement joins TRBV30 to TRBJ1-3; TRBD1 matches 7 bases. The junction had 12 bases not matched to a gene; V was cut back by 3 bases and J by 4 bases. In germline, CDR1 is GTSNPN, CDR2 SVGIG (reference sequence). This CDR3 region has 16 residues. The CDR3 loop is CAWRKAGTASGNTIYF. Here the CDR3 DNA reads TGTGCCTGGAGGAAGGCCGGGACAGCTTCGGGAAACACCATATATTTT.

V gene TRBV28 combines with J gene TRBJ2-1; 11 bases map to TRBD2. Germline V gene sequence: CDR1 MDHEN, CDR2 SYDVKM. The CDR3 runs 17 residues. V shed 1 base, J shed 7 bases, and the junction held 9 bases outside the gene matches. CDR3 protein: CASSLSGLAGFRNEQFF. In nucleotides, the CDR3 is TGTGCCAGCAGTTTATCAGGACTAGCGGGTTTTCGAAATGAGCAGTTCTTC.

The gene calls are TRBV5-1 and TRBJ2-1; a weak D match, TRBD1 (6 bases). CDR3 length: 18 residues. Trimming took off 2 bases at V and 5 bases at J, with 23 bases between the two ends. Germline V gene lookup returns CDR1 SGHRS and CDR2 YFSETQ. The CDR3 protein is CASSFPFPGTIGDNEQFF. CDR3 in DNA: TGCGCCAGCAGCTTCCCTTTTCCCGGGACAATCGGGGACAATGAGCAGTTCTTC.

The rearrangement uses TRBV30 and TRBJ2-2; 11 bases fit TRBD2. The CDR3 is 15 residues long. After removal of 2 bases from V and 9 bases from J, the junction contained 8 bases not matched to a gene. Germline CDR1 and CDR2: GTSNPN and SVGIG (reference sequence). The CDR3 reads CAWSSGTSGYWELFF. Written as DNA, the CDR3 is TGTGCCTGGAGTTCCGGGACTAGCGGTTATTGGGAGCTGTTTTTT.

V usage is TRBV9 and J usage is TRBJ1-4; possibly TRBD1 for D (6 bases). There are 15 residues in the CDR3. Germline values: CDR1 SGDLS, CDR2 YYNGEE. V gave up 3 bases and J gave up 7 bases, with 16 bases separating them. CDR3: CASSDGTSQAEKLFF. Here the CDR3 DNA reads TGTGCCAGCAGCGACGGGACAAGTCAGGCTGAAAAACTGTTTTTT.

The chain joins TRBV27 to TRBJ2-1, with 7 bases lining up with TRBD2. From germline, CDR1 is MNHEY and CDR2 SMNVEV (reference sequence). The V gene end was trimmed by 6 bases and the J gene end by 5 bases; junction bases not matched to a gene: 13. The CDR3 consists of 16 residues. This CDR3 reads CASSGWSSGDNNEQFF. CDR3 sequence (DNA): TGTGCCAGCAGCGGGTGGTCTAGCGGAGATAACAATGAGCAGTTCTTC.

This clone came up once. The gene calls are TRBV5-1 and TRBJ2-3, with TRBD1 matching over 8 bases. The V gene end was trimmed by 2 bases and the J gene end by 4 bases; junction bases not matched to a gene: 15. CDR1 and CDR2 (germline): SGHRS, YFSETQ. The CDR3 sequence is 18 residues long. CDR3 nucleotides: TGCGCCAGCAGCTTTGCGTCACAGGGGGATGTCCCGGCAGATACGCAGTATTTT. Its protein is CASSFASQGDVPADTQYF.

This sequence joins TRBV5-1 and TRBJ2-3, with D maybe TRBD1 (5 bases). This CDR3 is built from 16 residues. From germline, CDR1 is SGHRS and CDR2 YFSETQ. With 6 bases removed from V and 6 bases from J, the gap between germline ends came to 23 bases. CDR3 coding DNA: TGCGCCAGCAATATAGAAGGGGCCTCTTCTGGTGATACGCAGTATTTT. Translated: CASNIEGASSGDTQYF.

This chain connects TRBV7-3 to TRBJ2-1; 9 bases match TRBD2. Per the germline V gene, CDR1 is SGHTA and CDR2 is FQGTGA. This CDR3 contains 15 residues. The trim removed 2 bases at V and 5 bases at J, leaving 4 bases unmatched. CDR3 protein: CASSLGAGGHNEQFF. The DNA for the CDR3 is TGTGCCAGCAGCTTAGGAGCGGGAGGTCACAATGAGCAGTTCTTC.

The rearrangement joins TRBV7-9 to TRBJ1-4, with a possible D match to TRBD1 (6 bases). CDR1 and CDR2 from the germline V gene are SEHNR and FQNEAQ (reference sequence). The length of the CDR3 is 14 residues. V lost 1 base and J 7 bases, leaving 10 bases between the germline ends. CDR3 region: CASSLGGLGEKLFF. In DNA, the CDR3 is TGTGCCAGCAGCTTAGGGGGGCTCGGTGAAAAACTGTTTTTT.

This rearrangement joins TRBV11-3 to TRBJ2-1, with D perhaps TRBD1 (6 bases). The ends were cut back, 5 bases at V and 0 bases at J, with 17 bases in the middle. Germline-derived CDR1 and CDR2 are SGHNT and YENEEA. The CDR3 contains 17 residues. The DNA for the CDR3 is TGTGCCAGCAGCCAAAGATCCGGGACAAGCTCCTACAATGAGCAGTTCTTC. Translating gives CASSQRSGTSSYNEQFF.